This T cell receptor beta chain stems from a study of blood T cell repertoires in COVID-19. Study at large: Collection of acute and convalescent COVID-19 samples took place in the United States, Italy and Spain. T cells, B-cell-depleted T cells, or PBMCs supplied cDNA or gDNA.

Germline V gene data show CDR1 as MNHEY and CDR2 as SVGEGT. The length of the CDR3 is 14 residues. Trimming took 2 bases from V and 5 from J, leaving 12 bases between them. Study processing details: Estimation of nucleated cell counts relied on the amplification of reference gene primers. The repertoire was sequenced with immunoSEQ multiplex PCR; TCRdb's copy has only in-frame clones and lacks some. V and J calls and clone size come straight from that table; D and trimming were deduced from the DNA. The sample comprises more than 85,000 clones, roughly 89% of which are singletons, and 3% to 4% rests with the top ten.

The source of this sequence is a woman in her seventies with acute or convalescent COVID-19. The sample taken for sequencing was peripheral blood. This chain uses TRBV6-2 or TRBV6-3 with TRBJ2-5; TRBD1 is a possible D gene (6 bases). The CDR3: CASSYLTGWETQYF. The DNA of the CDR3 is TGTGCCAGCAGTTACCTCACAGGGTGGGAGACCCAGTACTTC.